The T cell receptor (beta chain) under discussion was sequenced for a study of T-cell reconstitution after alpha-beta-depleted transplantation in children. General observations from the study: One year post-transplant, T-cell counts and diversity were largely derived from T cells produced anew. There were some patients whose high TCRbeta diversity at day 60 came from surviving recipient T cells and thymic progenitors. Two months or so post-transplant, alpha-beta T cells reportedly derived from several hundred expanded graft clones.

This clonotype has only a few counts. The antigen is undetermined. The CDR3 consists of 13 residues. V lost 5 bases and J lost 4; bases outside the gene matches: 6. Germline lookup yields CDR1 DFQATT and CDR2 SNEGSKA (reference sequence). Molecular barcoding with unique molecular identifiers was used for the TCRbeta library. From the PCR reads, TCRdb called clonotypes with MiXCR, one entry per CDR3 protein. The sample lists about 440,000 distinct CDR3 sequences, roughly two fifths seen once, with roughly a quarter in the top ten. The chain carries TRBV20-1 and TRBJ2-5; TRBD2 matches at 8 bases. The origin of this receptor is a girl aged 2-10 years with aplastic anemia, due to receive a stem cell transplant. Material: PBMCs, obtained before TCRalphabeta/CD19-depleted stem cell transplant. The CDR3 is CSAPRTSLETQYF. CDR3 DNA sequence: TGCAGTGCTCCTCGGACTAGCCTAGAGACCCAGTACTTC.